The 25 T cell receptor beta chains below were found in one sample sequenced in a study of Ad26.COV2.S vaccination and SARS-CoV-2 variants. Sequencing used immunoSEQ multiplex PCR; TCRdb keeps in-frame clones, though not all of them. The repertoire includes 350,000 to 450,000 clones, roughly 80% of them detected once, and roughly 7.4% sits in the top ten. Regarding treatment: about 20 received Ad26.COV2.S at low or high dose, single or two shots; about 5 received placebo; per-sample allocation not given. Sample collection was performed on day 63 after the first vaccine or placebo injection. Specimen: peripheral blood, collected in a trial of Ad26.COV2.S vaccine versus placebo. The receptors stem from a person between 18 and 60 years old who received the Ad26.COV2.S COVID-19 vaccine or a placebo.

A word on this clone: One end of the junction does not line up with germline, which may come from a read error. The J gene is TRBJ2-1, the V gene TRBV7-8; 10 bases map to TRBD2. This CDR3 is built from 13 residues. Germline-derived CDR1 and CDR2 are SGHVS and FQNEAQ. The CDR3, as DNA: TGTGCCAGCAGCCTAGCGGGGGACAATGAGCAGTTCTTC. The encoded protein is CASSLAGDNEQFF.

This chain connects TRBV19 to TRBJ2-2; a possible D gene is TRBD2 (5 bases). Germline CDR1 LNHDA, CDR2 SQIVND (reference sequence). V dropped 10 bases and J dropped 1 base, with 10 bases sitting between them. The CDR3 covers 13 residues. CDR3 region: CATRTLNTGELFF. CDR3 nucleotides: TGTGCCACCAGGACTTTGAACACCGGGGAGCTGTTTTTT.

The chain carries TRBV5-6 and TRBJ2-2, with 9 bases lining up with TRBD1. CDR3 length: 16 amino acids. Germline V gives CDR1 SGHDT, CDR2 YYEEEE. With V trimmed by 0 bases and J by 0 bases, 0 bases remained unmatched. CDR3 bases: TGTGCCAGCAGCTTGGGGACAGGGGCGAACACCGGGGAGCTGTTTTTT. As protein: CASSLGTGANTGELFF.

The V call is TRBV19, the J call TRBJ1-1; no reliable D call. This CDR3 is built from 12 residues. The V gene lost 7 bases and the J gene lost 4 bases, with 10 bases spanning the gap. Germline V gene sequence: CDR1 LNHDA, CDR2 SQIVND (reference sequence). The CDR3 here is CASKYLGTEAFF. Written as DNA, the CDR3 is TGTGCCAGTAAATATCTAGGCACTGAAGCTTTCTTT.

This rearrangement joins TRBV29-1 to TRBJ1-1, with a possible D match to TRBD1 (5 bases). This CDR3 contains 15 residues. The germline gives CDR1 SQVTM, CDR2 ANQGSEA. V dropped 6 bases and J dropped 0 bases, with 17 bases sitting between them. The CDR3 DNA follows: TGCAGCGTAGTACAGGCGACCGGAATGAACACTGAAGCTTTCTTT. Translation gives CSVVQATGMNTEAFF.

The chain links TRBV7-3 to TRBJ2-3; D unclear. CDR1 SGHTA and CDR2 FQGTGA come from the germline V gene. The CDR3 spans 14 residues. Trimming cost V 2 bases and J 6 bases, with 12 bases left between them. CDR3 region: CASSLGEISDTQYF. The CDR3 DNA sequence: TGTGCCAGCAGCTTAGGGGAAATATCTGATACGCAGTATTTT.

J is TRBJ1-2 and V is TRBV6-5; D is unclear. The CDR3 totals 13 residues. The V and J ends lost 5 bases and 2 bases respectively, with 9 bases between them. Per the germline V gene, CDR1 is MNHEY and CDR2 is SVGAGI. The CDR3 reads CASSPSLNYGYTF. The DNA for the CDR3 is TGTGCCAGCAGTCCCAGCCTCAACTATGGCTACACCTTC.

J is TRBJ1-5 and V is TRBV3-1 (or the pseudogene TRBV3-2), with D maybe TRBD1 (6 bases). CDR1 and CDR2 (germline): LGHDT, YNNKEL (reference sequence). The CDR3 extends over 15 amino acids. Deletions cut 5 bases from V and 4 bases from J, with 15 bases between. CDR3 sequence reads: CASSRFTGLNQPQHF. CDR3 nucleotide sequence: TGTGCCAGCAGCAGGTTTACAGGGTTGAATCAGCCCCAGCATTTT.

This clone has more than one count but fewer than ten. The CDR3 protein is CASSPRAASNQPQHF. In DNA, the CDR3 is TGTGCCAGCAGTCCGAGGGCGGCCAGCAATCAGCCCCAGCATTTT. The chain couples TRBV2 to TRBJ1-5; D gene ambiguous. Germline V gene lookup returns CDR1 SNHLY and CDR2 FYNNEI. The CDR3 runs 15 residues. V gave up 5 bases and J gave up 1 base, with 12 bases separating them. Full variable domain (outside the CDR3, taken from reference TRBV2 and TRBJ1-5): EPEVTQTPSHQVTQMGQEVILRCVPISNHLYFYWYRQILGQKVEFLVSFYNNEISEKSEIFDDQFSVERPDGSNFTLKIRSTKLEDSAMYFCASSPRAASNQPQHFGDGTRLSIL.

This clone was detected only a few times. The CDR3 nucleotides are TGTGCCAGCAGCTTAGTGGGCAATGAGCAGTTCTTC. It codes for CASSLVGNEQFF. The chain links TRBV7-9 to TRBJ2-1; D uncertain. The CDR3 loop spans 12 amino acids. CDR1 is SEHNR and CDR2 is FQNEAQ in the germline V gene (reference sequence). The V and J ends lost 1 base and 6 bases respectively, with 4 bases between them.

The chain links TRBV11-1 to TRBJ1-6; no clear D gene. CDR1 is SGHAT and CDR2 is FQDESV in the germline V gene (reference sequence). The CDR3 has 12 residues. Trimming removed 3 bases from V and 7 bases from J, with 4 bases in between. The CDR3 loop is CASSFQNSPLHF. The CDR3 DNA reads TGTGCCAGCAGCTTCCAGAATTCACCCCTCCACTTT. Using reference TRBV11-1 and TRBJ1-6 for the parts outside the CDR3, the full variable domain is EAEVAQSPRYKITEKSQAVAFWCDPISGHATLYWYRQILGQGPELLVQFQDESVVDDSQLPKDRFSAERLKGVDSTLKIQPAELGDSAMYLCASSFQNSPLHFGNGTRLTVT.

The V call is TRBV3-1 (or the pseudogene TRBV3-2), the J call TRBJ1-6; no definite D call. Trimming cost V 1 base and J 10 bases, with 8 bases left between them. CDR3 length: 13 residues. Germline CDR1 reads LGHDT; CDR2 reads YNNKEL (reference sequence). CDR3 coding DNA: TGTGCCAGCAGCCAAGGGCGCGGGTCACCCCTCCACTTT. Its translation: CASSQGRGSPLHF.

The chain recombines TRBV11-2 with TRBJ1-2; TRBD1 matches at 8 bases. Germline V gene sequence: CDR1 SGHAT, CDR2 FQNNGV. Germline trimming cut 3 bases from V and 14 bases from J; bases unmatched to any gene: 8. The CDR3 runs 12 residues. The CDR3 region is CASSFGQGEKTF. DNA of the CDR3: TGTGCCAGCAGCTTCGGACAGGGAGAGAAAACCTTC.

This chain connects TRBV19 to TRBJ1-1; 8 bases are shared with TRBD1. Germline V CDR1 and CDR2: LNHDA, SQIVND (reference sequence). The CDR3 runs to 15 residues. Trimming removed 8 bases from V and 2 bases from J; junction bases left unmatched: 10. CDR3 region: CASGRDRRQNTEAFF. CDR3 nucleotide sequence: TGTGCCAGTGGGCGGGACAGGCGTCAAAACACTGAAGCTTTCTTT.

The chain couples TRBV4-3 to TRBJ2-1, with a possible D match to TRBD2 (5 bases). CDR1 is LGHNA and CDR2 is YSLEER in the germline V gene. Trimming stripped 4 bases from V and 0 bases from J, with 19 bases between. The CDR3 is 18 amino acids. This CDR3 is CASSPMGVSPSSYNEQFF. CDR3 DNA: TGCGCCAGCAGCCCGATGGGAGTGTCCCCGAGCTCCTACAATGAGCAGTTCTTC.

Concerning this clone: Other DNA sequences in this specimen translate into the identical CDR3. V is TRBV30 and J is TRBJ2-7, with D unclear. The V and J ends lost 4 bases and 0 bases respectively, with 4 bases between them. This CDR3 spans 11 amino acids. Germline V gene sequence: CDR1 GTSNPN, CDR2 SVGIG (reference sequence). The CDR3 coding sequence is TGTGCCTGGACCGACTCCTACGAGCAGTACTTC. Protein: CAWTDSYEQYF.

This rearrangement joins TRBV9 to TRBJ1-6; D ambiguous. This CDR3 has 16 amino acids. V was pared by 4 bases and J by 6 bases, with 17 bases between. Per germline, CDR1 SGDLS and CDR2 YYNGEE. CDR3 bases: TGTGCCAGCAGCCCCGGGCCCGTTCGCGGTAATTCACCCCTCCACTTT. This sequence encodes CASSPGPVRGNSPLHF. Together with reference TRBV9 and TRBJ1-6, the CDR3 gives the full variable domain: DSGVTQTPKHLITATGQRVTLRCSPRSGDLSVYWYQQSLDQGLQFLIQYYNGEERAKGNILERFSAQQFPDLHSELNLSSLELGDSALYFCASSPGPVRGNSPLHFGNGTRLTVT.

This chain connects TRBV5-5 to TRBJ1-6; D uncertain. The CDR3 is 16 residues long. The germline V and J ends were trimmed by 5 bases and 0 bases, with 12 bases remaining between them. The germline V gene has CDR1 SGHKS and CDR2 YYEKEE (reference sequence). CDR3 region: CASRTPGSSYNSPLHF. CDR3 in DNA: TGTGCCAGCAGAACCCCGGGGAGCTCCTATAATTCACCCCTCCACTTT.

As DNA, the CDR3 is TGTGCCAGCAGCCCTCGAACAGGAGGGGAAAAACTGTTTTTT. Translation: CASSPRTGGEKLFF. The chain is built from TRBV5-4 and TRBJ1-4; possibly TRBD1 for D (5 bases). Germline assignment: CDR1 SGHNT and CDR2 YYREEE (reference sequence). The CDR3 contains 14 residues. V was shortened by 4 bases and J by 8 bases, with 15 bases between the two germline ends.

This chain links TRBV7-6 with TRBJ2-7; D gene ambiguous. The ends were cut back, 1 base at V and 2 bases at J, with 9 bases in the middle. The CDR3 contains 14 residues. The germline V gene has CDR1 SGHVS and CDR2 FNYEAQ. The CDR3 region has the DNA TGTGCCAGCAGCTTAGGGGCGCCCGCCTACGAGCAGTACTTC. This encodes CASSLGAPAYEQYF.

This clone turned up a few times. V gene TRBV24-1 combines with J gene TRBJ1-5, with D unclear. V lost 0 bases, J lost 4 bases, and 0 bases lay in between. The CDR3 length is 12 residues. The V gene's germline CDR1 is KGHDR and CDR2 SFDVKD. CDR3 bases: TGTGCCACCAGTGATTTGAATCAGCCCCAGCATTTT. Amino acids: CATSDLNQPQHF.

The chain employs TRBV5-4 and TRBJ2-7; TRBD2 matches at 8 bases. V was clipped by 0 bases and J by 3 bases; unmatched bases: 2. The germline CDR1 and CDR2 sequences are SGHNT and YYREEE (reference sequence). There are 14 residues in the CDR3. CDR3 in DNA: TGTGCCAGCAGCTTGGGAAGCGGGGGCTACGAGCAGTACTTC. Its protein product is CASSLGSGGYEQYF.

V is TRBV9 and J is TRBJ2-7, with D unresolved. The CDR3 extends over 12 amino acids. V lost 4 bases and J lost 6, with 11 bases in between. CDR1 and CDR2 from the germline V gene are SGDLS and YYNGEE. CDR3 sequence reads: CASSLGLSEQYF. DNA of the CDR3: TGTGCCAGCAGCCTTGGGCTTAGCGAGCAGTACTTC.

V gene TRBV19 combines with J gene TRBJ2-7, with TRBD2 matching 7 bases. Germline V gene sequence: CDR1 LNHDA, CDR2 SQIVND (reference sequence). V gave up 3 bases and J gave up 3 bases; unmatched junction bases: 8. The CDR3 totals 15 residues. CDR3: CASSIDSGTLYEQYF. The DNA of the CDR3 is TGTGCCAGTAGTATTGACAGCGGGACCCTCTACGAGCAGTACTTC.

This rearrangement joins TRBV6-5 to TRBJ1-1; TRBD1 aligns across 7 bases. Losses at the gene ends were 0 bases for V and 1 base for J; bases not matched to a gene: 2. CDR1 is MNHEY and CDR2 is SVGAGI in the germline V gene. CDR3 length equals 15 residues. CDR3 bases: TGTGCCAGCAGTTACTCGAACAGGGGGAACACTGAAGCTTTCTTT. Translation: CASSYSNRGNTEAFF.